The rows below give T cell receptor beta chains drawn from one sample of a study of OX40 agonist ivuxolimab in advanced cancers. TCRdb's copy holds only in-frame clones and misses some; the assay was immunoSEQ multiplex PCR. In the table there are about 96,000 clones, more than 80% of which are singletons. This specimen was CD4+ or CD8+ T cells sorted from blood, taken in a trial of the OX40 agonist ivuxolimab. These receptors all come from an adult with an advanced solid tumor such as melanoma, head and neck, liver or kidney cancer. Each CDR3 is given without its conserved first and last residue.

CDR3 protein: ASAQAGVEDTQY
V gene: TRBV23-1
J gene: TRBJ2-3

CDR3 protein: ASGLVPETSGKADTQY
V gene: TRBV12-5
J gene: TRBJ2-3

CDR3 protein: ASSLASAGEQY
V gene: TRBV7-2
J gene: TRBJ2-7

CDR3 protein: ASSDFGSANYGYT
V gene: TRBV2
J gene: TRBJ1-2

CDR3 protein: ASSPRQGATEAF
V gene: TRBV18
J gene: TRBJ1-1

CDR3 protein: ASSFPLGTSGGRSGELF
V gene: TRBV7-9
J gene: TRBJ2-2

CDR3 protein: ASSLGPQGGQPQH
V gene: TRBV7-2
J gene: TRBJ1-5

CDR3 protein: AISESEGTANTEAF
V gene: TRBV10-3
J gene: TRBJ1-1

CDR3 protein: ASSPREGGPYEQY
V gene: TRBV18
J gene: TRBJ2-7

CDR3 protein: ASSLGTGNNYGYT
V gene: TRBV7-9
J gene: TRBJ1-2

CDR3 protein: ASSSGQALFDTQY
V gene: TRBV5-1
J gene: TRBJ2-3

CDR3 protein: ASSYRGLSSYEQY
V gene: TRBV6-5
J gene: TRBJ2-7

CDR3 protein: ASSPRGLKNTEAF
V gene: TRBV18
J gene: TRBJ1-1

CDR3 protein: ASSPDRGWELF
V gene: TRBV5-1
J gene: TRBJ2-2

CDR3 protein: ASSLGRTGANYGYT
V gene: TRBV7-9
J gene: TRBJ1-2

CDR3 protein: ASSARAGTGETQY
V gene: TRBV27
J gene: TRBJ2-5

CDR3 protein: ASSYIDSDTQY
V gene: TRBV11-2
J gene: TRBJ2-3

CDR3 protein: ASSLAGGQDTQY
V gene: TRBV5-6
J gene: TRBJ2-3

CDR3 protein: ASSLYTGEGEAF
V gene: TRBV11-2
J gene: TRBJ1-1

CDR3 protein: ASGLVRRTNYEQY
V gene: TRBV12-5
J gene: TRBJ2-7

CDR3 protein: AISESEAGDYGYT
V gene: TRBV10-3
J gene: TRBJ1-2

CDR3 protein: SAGTGSPYEQY
V gene: TRBV29-1
J gene: TRBJ2-7

CDR3 protein: ASSLWGTEAF
V gene: TRBV7-2
J gene: TRBJ1-1

CDR3 protein: ASSLELAGTEQY
V gene: TRBV7-8
J gene: TRBJ2-7

CDR3 protein: ASSTGGVQNIQY
V gene: TRBV6-1
J gene: TRBJ2-4

CDR3 protein: ASSDRGGSYGYT
V gene: TRBV5-1
J gene: TRBJ1-2

CDR3 protein: ASSQVRGWGAKNIQY
V gene: TRBV7-8
J gene: TRBJ2-4

CDR3 protein: ASGGYNEQF
V gene: TRBV19
J gene: TRBJ2-1

CDR3 protein: ASSPYAYARRDNYGYT
V gene: TRBV27
J gene: TRBJ1-2

CDR3 protein: ASSVEGVSYNEQF
V gene: TRBV9
J gene: TRBJ2-1

CDR3 protein: ASRPGQGDYEQY
V gene: TRBV2
J gene: TRBJ2-7

CDR3 protein: ASSFETGPEQF
V gene: TRBV27
J gene: TRBJ2-1

CDR3 protein: ASSGDRESEAF
V gene: TRBV18
J gene: TRBJ1-1

CDR3 protein: ASSFPSPSGQGRSDTQY
V gene: TRBV7-9
J gene: TRBJ2-3

CDR3 protein: ATSRDVNQPQH
V gene: TRBV15
J gene: TRBJ1-5

CDR3 protein: ASSQVGTGTDTQY
V gene: TRBV4-3
J gene: TRBJ2-3

CDR3 protein: ASTHGVSNEQY
V gene: TRBV6-1
J gene: TRBJ2-7

CDR3 protein: ASSSTDSFLYEQY
V gene: TRBV11-2
J gene: TRBJ2-7

CDR3 protein: ASSSGSSPETQY
V gene: TRBV19
J gene: TRBJ2-5

CDR3 protein: ASSPRDREGYT
V gene: TRBV7-2
J gene: TRBJ1-2

CDR3 protein: ASSLLQGASPLH
V gene: TRBV5-8
J gene: TRBJ1-6

CDR3 protein: ASSGGGGETQY
V gene: TRBV19
J gene: TRBJ2-5

CDR3 protein: AWSLGEKLF
V gene: TRBV30
J gene: TRBJ1-4

CDR3 protein: ASSPGLGDYGYT
V gene: TRBV18
J gene: TRBJ1-2

CDR3 protein: ASSLTAGGTYEQY
V gene: TRBV7-3
J gene: TRBJ2-7

CDR3 protein: ASSLNGPLDPDTQY
V gene: TRBV7-3
J gene: TRBJ2-3

CDR3 protein: ASSLAQGAWDTQY
V gene: TRBV7-2
J gene: TRBJ2-3

CDR3 protein: ASSPTGSGGAPSTDTQY
V gene: TRBV19
J gene: TRBJ2-3

CDR3 protein: ASSQERSTPGNTIY
V gene: TRBV4-3
J gene: TRBJ1-3